This entry lists 18 T cell receptor beta chains sequenced from one sample in a study of blood T cell repertoires in COVID-19. Some clones are missing from TCRdb's copy, which holds only in-frame ones; the method was immunoSEQ multiplex PCR. The sample records 150,000 to 200,000 clones, around 82% being singletons. Sequenced: PBMCs or T cells enriched from blood (not recorded which). These receptors were collected from a woman aged 50 to 60 with acute COVID-19.

This clone was observed a handful of times. V usage is TRBV5-1 and J usage is TRBJ2-5; a possible D gene is TRBD1 (6 bases). V was trimmed by 1 base and J by 1 base, leaving 8 bases between them. CDR3 size: 14 residues. In germline, CDR1 is SGHRS, CDR2 YFSETQ. The CDR3 region has the DNA TGCGCCAGCAGCTTGATAGGGGGCCAAGAGACCCAGTACTTC. Its translation: CASSLIGGQETQYF.

The V gene is TRBV4-2, the J gene TRBJ2-2; tentatively, D is TRBD1 (6 bases). Deletions cut 0 bases from V and 4 bases from J, with 15 bases between. There are 17 residues in the CDR3. Germline V gene lookup returns CDR1 LGHNA and CDR2 YNFKEQ. The CDR3 DNA reads TGTGCCAGCAGCCAAGAACAGAACAGGGTGACCACCGGGGAGCTGTTTTTT. The encoded protein is CASSQEQNRVTTGELFF.

On this clone: The CDR3 does not close with the conserved phenylalanine or tryptophan, likely indicating a read error. The DNA is omitted, as the CDR3 cannot be located on it reliably, and the CDR3 follows TCRdb's listing. The chain uses TRBV6-1 and TRBJ1-2; no DNA check was done on the table's D call, TRBD1. The germline CDR1 and CDR2 sequences are MNHNS and SASEGT. The CDR3 is made up of 12 amino acids, end residues included. CDR3 in amino acids: CASRESQGQGPL.

This chain uses TRBV19 with TRBJ1-2, with 10 bases matching TRBD1. J was trimmed by 1 base and V by 3 bases; bases with no gene match: 8. The CDR3 contains 17 residues. Germline values: CDR1 LNHDA, CDR2 SQIVND (reference sequence). The CDR3 is CASSMGTGASLNYGYTF. The CDR3 DNA reads as TGTGCCAGTAGTATGGGGACAGGGGCCTCCCTTAACTATGGCTACACCTTC.

In its sample, this clone was seen once. The chain uses TRBV19 and TRBJ1-1, with TRBD1 matching 7 bases. This CDR3 comprises 15 residues. V dropped 3 bases and J dropped 2; count of bases not matched to a gene: 6. Germline V gene data show CDR1 as LNHDA and CDR2 as SQIVND (reference sequence). The CDR3 sequence is CASSIMDRQNTEAFF. The CDR3 coding sequence is TGTGCCAGTAGTATCATGGACAGGCAAAACACTGAAGCTTTCTTT.

The chain uses TRBV6-1 and TRBJ1-2; D remains unclear. Per the germline V gene, CDR1 is MNHNS and CDR2 is SASEGT. The CDR3 length is 15 residues. Between the trimmed V and J ends, which lost 1 base and 3 bases, there was a span of 12 bases. CDR3 residues: CASSEGPGLDYGYTF. Written as DNA, the CDR3 is TGTGCCAGCAGTGAAGGGCCAGGACTCGACTATGGCTACACCTTC.

J is TRBJ1-2 and V is TRBV5-4; TRBD1 matches 9 bases. Germline V gives CDR1 SGHNT, CDR2 YYREEE (reference sequence). With V trimmed by 3 bases and J by 8 bases, 11 bases remained unmatched. The CDR3 is 15 residues long. The CDR3, as DNA: TGTGCCAGCAGCTCTCCGGGACAGGGAGCCAGGGGCTACACCTTC. Amino acid sequence: CASSSPGQGARGYTF. Complete variable domain (other parts from reference TRBV5-4 and TRBJ1-2): ETGVTQSPTHLIKTRGQQVTLRCSSQSGHNTVSWYQQALGQGPQFIFQYYREEENGRGNFPPRFSGLQFPNYSSELNVNALELDDSALYLCASSSPGQGARGYTFGSGTRLTVV.

This chain uses TRBV19 with TRBJ2-4; weak D call: TRBD2 (7 bases). The V end was cut by 5 bases, the J end by 5 bases, with 13 bases between. This CDR3 is built from 14 residues. Germline V gene lookup returns CDR1 LNHDA and CDR2 SQIVND (reference sequence). Here the CDR3 DNA reads TGTGCCAGTAGTTCCGTAGGGGGGGAAAACATTCAGTACTTC. It translates to CASSSVGGENIQYF.

The chain has TRBV18 and TRBJ1-1; D gene uncertain. Germline-derived CDR1 and CDR2 are KGHSH and LQKENI. Between the trimmed V and J ends, which lost 4 bases and 1 base, there was a span of 4 bases. The CDR3 spans 12 residues. The CDR3: CASSRENTEAFF. The CDR3 DNA reads TGTGCCAGCTCACGCGAGAACACTGAAGCTTTCTTT.

This clone was recorded only once. The gene calls are TRBV9 and TRBJ2-2; TRBD1 might be the D (6 bases). The CDR3 covers 14 residues. Trimming shortened V by 1 base and J by 4 bases, and 8 bases separated the two germline ends. The germline V gene encodes CDR1 SGDLS and CDR2 YYNGEE. Here the CDR3 reads CASSVTGFTGELFF. As DNA, the CDR3 is TGTGCCAGCAGCGTAACAGGGTTCACCGGGGAGCTGTTTTTT.

The chain uses TRBV21-1 and TRBJ2-3; TRBD2 is the table's D call, not checked against the DNA. TRBV21-1 is a pseudogene. This CDR3 has 17 residues. CDR3 amino acids: CASSKRPAGGGTDTQYF. The DNA for the CDR3 is TGTGCCAGCAGCAAACGGCCAGCGGGGGGCGGCACAGATACGCAGTATTTT.

This sequence joins TRBV27 and TRBJ1-1; a weak D match, TRBD1 (5 bases). The CDR3 is 14 residues long. V was pared by 6 bases and J by 0 bases, with 11 bases between. The V gene's germline CDR1 is MNHEY and CDR2 SMNVEV (reference sequence). The CDR3 DNA follows: TGTGCCAGCAGGTCACAGGTTGTGAACACTGAAGCTTTCTTT. Its translation is CASRSQVVNTEAFF.

This clone was detected only once. The genes are TRBV7-2 and TRBJ1-6; 10 positions match TRBD1. V gave up 4 bases and J gave up 6 bases; unmatched junction bases: 3. Germline CDR1 SGHTA, CDR2 FQGNSA. The CDR3 is 15 residues long. CDR3 in amino acids: CASSWGTGANSPLHF. CDR3 bases: TGTGCCAGCAGCTGGGGGACAGGGGCTAATTCACCCCTCCACTTT.

This sequence joins TRBV6-2 or TRBV6-3 and TRBJ2-2, with TRBD1 identical over 7 bases. CDR1 is MNHEY and CDR2 is SVGEGT in the germline V gene. The V gene end was trimmed by 6 bases and the J gene end by 3 bases; junction bases not matched to a gene: 7. The CDR3 totals 15 residues. The CDR3 spells CASSLTDRYTGELFF. In DNA form, the CDR3 reads TGTGCCAGCAGCCTTACGGACAGGTACACCGGGGAGCTGTTTTTT.

This clone came up a few times. The chain joins TRBV9 to TRBJ2-5; 10 bases are a match to TRBD1. V lost 4 bases to trimming and J lost 5 bases; unmatched junction nucleotides: 2. Germline CDR1 SGDLS, CDR2 YYNGEE. The CDR3 totals 13 residues. The CDR3 nucleotides are TGTGCCAGCAGCTCGGGACAGGGGGAGACCCAGTACTTC. Translated: CASSSGQGETQYF.

The chain uses TRBV6-5 and TRBJ1-3; D not resolved. Per germline, CDR1 MNHEY and CDR2 SVGAGI. This CDR3 is built from 13 residues. V lost 5 bases and J 3 bases, leaving 8 bases between the germline ends. The CDR3 coding sequence is TGTGCCAGCAGTCCCCTAGTTGGAAACACCATATATTTT. Its protein product is CASSPLVGNTIYF.

The chain carries TRBV28 and TRBJ1-2; 8 bases align to TRBD1. Germline V gene sequence: CDR1 MDHEN, CDR2 SYDVKM. The trim removed 8 bases at V and 8 bases at J, leaving 13 bases unmatched. CDR3 length: 14 amino acids. The DNA for the CDR3 is TGTGCCAGCTTAACCGGACAGGGTTTGTGGGGCTACACCTTC. Translated: CASLTGQGLWGYTF.

A single count supports this clone. The chain couples TRBV28 to TRBJ1-6; unclear D gene. V was shortened by 5 bases and J by 6 bases, with 17 bases between the two germline ends. The CDR3 covers 16 residues. Germline CDR1 reads MDHEN; CDR2 reads SYDVKM. The CDR3 protein is CASSPWTGSSNSPLHF. CDR3 nucleotides: TGTGCCAGCAGTCCCTGGACGGGATCAAGTAATTCACCCCTCCACTTT.